The 31 T cell receptor beta chains given below trace back to one sample, sequenced in a study of blood T cell repertoires in COVID-19. TCRdb's table, derived via immunoSEQ multiplex PCR, lists solely in-frame clones and lacks some. The data hold approximately 140,000 clones, with 84% observed a single time. The sample consisted of peripheral blood. Receptors were obtained from a man in his 70s with acute or convalescent COVID-19.

In its sample, this clone was seen once. V is TRBV11-2 and J is TRBJ2-7; 9 bases agree with TRBD2. V was pared by 5 bases and J by 5 bases, with 13 bases of the junction left unmatched. The CDR3 sequence is 16 residues long. Germline V gene sequence: CDR1 SGHAT, CDR2 FQNNGV. CDR3 in DNA: TGTGCCAGCAGCCCCCATAGTCTAGCGGGGACCCACGAGCAGTACTTC. It yields the protein CASSPHSLAGTHEQYF. The complete variable domain, with remaining parts taken from reference TRBV11-2 and TRBJ2-7, reads EAGVAQSPRYKIIEKRQSVAFWCNPISGHATLYWYQQILGQGPKLLIQFQNNGVVDDSQLPKDRFSAERLKGVDSTLKIQPAKLEDSAVYLCASSPHSLAGTHEQYFGPGTRLTVT.

The chain employs TRBV7-9 and TRBJ1-4, with a tentative D call TRBD1 (6 bases). This CDR3 spans 13 amino acids. V was trimmed by 6 bases and J by 8 bases, leaving 13 bases between them. CDR1 and CDR2 (germline): SEHNR, FQNEAQ (reference sequence). This CDR3 reads CASREVRGEKLFF. Written as DNA, the CDR3 is TGTGCCAGCAGAGAGGTCAGGGGAGAAAAACTGTTTTTT.

V and J are TRBV29-1 and TRBJ1-4; 8 bases match TRBD1. With 5 bases clipped from V and 5 bases from J, the junction kept 4 bases outside the gene matches. Germline loops: CDR1 SQVTM, CDR2 ANQGSEA. The CDR3 length is 13 residues. The CDR3 region has the DNA TGCAGCGTTCGGACAGGGATGAATGAAAAACTGTTTTTT. It is translated as CSVRTGMNEKLFF.

The gene calls are TRBV9 and TRBJ1-2, with 7 bases that match TRBD1. The CDR3 length is 18 residues. Germline CDR1 is SGDLS and CDR2 is YYNGEE. Trimming removed 0 bases from V and 2 bases from J; junction bases left unmatched: 13. The CDR3 region has the DNA TGTGCCAGCAGCGTAGGCACCGCAACGGGACAGTTCAACTATGGCTACACCTTC. Translating it yields CASSVGTATGQFNYGYTF.

V gene TRBV6-6 combines with J gene TRBJ1-6, with TRBD1 matching over 7 bases. Trimming took 7 bases from V and 5 from J; bases not matched to a gene: 5. The length of the CDR3 is 14 residues. Germline lookup yields CDR1 MNHNY and CDR2 SVGAGI (reference sequence). The CDR3 loop reads CASTSGQDNSPLHF. CDR3 in DNA: TGTGCCAGCACCTCAGGACAGGATAATTCACCCCTCCACTTT.

This chain joins TRBV5-8 and TRBJ2-7; D might be TRBD2 (6 bases). This CDR3 is 14 amino acids long. CDR1 and CDR2 (germline): SGHTS, YDEGEE. V lost 0 bases and J 7 bases, leaving 14 bases between the germline ends. The CDR3 DNA reads as TGTGCCAGCAGCTTGGGGGGGGTTCTGAGGGAGCAGTACTTC. It yields the protein CASSLGGVLREQYF.

This chain connects TRBV4-2 to TRBJ2-7; 10 bases are a match to TRBD2. CDR1 is LGHNA and CDR2 is YNFKEQ in the germline V gene. The CDR3 consists of 19 residues. The trim removed 0 bases at V and 2 bases at J, leaving 13 bases unmatched. CDR3 in amino acids: CASSQDLPASGGPPYEQYF. In nucleotides, the CDR3 is TGTGCCAGCAGCCAAGATCTGCCCGCTAGCGGGGGCCCACCCTACGAGCAGTACTTC.

The chain recombines TRBV25-1 with TRBJ1-2, with 7 bases fitting TRBD1. CDR1 and CDR2 from the germline V gene are MGHDK and SYGVNS. Trimming removed 5 bases from V and 7 bases from J; junction bases left unmatched: 13. This CDR3 has 15 residues. CDR3 residues: CASSTTGALPGGYTF. The CDR3 DNA follows: TGTGCCAGCAGTACCACAGGGGCGCTTCCCGGTGGCTACACCTTC.

This sequence joins TRBV28 and TRBJ2-2, with TRBD2 identical over 8 bases. In germline, CDR1 is MDHEN, CDR2 SYDVKM. The CDR3 loop spans 15 amino acids. J gave up 5 bases and V 7 bases, and 9 bases lay outside the gene matches. The CDR3 DNA reads TGTGCCAGCAAGTTCGGGGGGGCAGGAACCGGGGAGCTGTTTTTT. Amino acids: CASKFGGAGTGELFF.

The V gene is TRBV12-3 or TRBV12-4, the J gene TRBJ2-5, with a tentative D call TRBD1 (5 bases). V lost 6 bases and J lost 5, with 13 bases in between. CDR3 length: 13 amino acids. This CDR3 reads CASRKGRAETQYF. DNA of the CDR3: TGTGCCAGCAGAAAGGGGCGAGCGGAGACCCAGTACTTC.

The chain links TRBV20-1 to TRBJ1-2, with D perhaps matching TRBD1 (5 bases). Trimming removed 3 bases from V and 8 bases from J, with 16 bases in between. Germline V gene sequence: CDR1 DFQATT, CDR2 SNEGSKA (reference sequence). CDR3 size: 13 residues. The CDR3 DNA reads as TGCAGTGCTAGTCGTTGGCAGGGAGGAGGCTACACCTTC. It translates to CSASRWQGGGYTF.

This chain connects TRBV5-1 to TRBJ1-4, with D perhaps matching TRBD1 (5 bases). The germline CDR1 and CDR2 sequences are SGHRS and YFSETQ. This CDR3 contains 16 residues. The V gene lost 0 bases and the J gene lost 5 bases, with 14 bases spanning the gap. CDR3 DNA sequence: TGCGCCAGCAGCTTGGGGGGGGAAGGAGCAAATGAAAAACTGTTTTTT. It yields the protein CASSLGGEGANEKLFF.

V usage is TRBV4-2 and J usage is TRBJ2-7; TRBD2 might be the D (5 bases). CDR1 LGHNA and CDR2 YNFKEQ come from the germline V gene. Trimming took 0 bases from V and 3 from J, leaving 12 bases between them. There are 15 residues in the CDR3. The CDR3 region is CASSQDESGYYEQYF. In nucleotides, the CDR3 is TGTGCCAGCAGCCAAGATGAGAGCGGATACTACGAGCAGTACTTC.

This chain connects TRBV6-2 or TRBV6-3 to TRBJ2-7; TRBD2 matches at 15 bases. Trimming cost V 4 bases and J 0 bases; bases outside gene matches: 7. Looked up from germline, CDR1 is MNHEY and CDR2 is SVGEGT. The length of the CDR3 is 18 residues. DNA for the CDR3: TGTGCCAGCAGTTCCCCCCGGACTAGCGGGAGGGACTCCTACGAGCAGTACTTC. Translated, it gives CASSSPRTSGRDSYEQYF.

The CDR3 coding sequence is TGCGCCAGCAGCTTGGCAGGGGGGTGGACAGATACGCAGTATTTT. Translating gives CASSLAGGWTDTQYF. V gene TRBV5-1 combines with J gene TRBJ2-3, with D perhaps TRBD1 (7 bases). Germline V gene lookup returns CDR1 SGHRS and CDR2 YFSETQ. Trimming cost V 0 bases and J 3 bases, with 11 bases left between them. The CDR3 totals 15 residues.

The chain is built from TRBV20-1 and TRBJ1-5; tentative D call: TRBD1 (5 bases). Germline V CDR1 and CDR2: DFQATT, SNEGSKA (reference sequence). The V end lost 3 bases, the J end lost 0 bases, and 9 bases lay between the germline ends. CDR3 size: 14 residues. The CDR3 here is CSASPGYSNQPQHF. CDR3 bases: TGCAGTGCTAGTCCAGGGTATAGCAATCAGCCCCAGCATTTT.

The chain carries TRBV12-3 or TRBV12-4 and TRBJ1-1; D possibly corresponds to TRBD1 (5 bases). The CDR3 totals 13 residues. The V end lost 2 bases, the J end lost 6 bases, and 10 bases lay between the germline ends. The CDR3 reads CASSLLGGPEAFF. Here the CDR3 DNA reads TGTGCCAGCAGTTTACTGGGGGGACCTGAAGCTTTCTTT.

The chain joins TRBV27 to TRBJ2-4; possible D gene TRBD1, 6 bases. The CDR3 runs to 14 residues. Germline assignment: CDR1 MNHEY and CDR2 SMNVEV (reference sequence). The V gene lost 6 bases and the J gene lost 9 bases, with 18 bases spanning the gap. The CDR3 spells CASRLTGSTGIQYF. The CDR3 nucleotides read TGTGCCAGCAGACTTACAGGGTCTACGGGCATTCAGTACTTC.

The chain is built from TRBV6-1 and TRBJ2-1; D remains ambiguous. Trimming cost V 2 bases and J 2 bases, with 16 bases left between them. The germline V gene has CDR1 MNHNS and CDR2 SASEGT. The CDR3 has 17 residues. CDR3 loop: CASSEYLERPTYNEQFF. In DNA form, the CDR3 reads TGTGCCAGCAGTGAATATCTTGAGCGTCCAACCTACAATGAGCAGTTCTTC.

The chain recombines TRBV5-1 with TRBJ1-4, with D perhaps matching TRBD1 (5 bases). CDR1 and CDR2 from the germline V gene are SGHRS and YFSETQ. Trimming took 3 bases from V and 8 from J, leaving 14 bases between them. The length of the CDR3 is 14 residues. The CDR3 loop reads CASSSTTTEEKLFF. The CDR3 bases are TGCGCCAGCAGCTCCACAACGACAGAAGAAAAACTGTTTTTT.

The V call is TRBV19, the J call TRBJ2-1; TRBD2 matches at 11 bases. CDR3 size: 13 residues. Unmatched junction bases numbered 4, after V lost 5 bases and J lost 10 bases. Germline V CDR1 and CDR2: LNHDA, SQIVND (reference sequence). The CDR3 reads CASSARLAGEQFF. The DNA for the CDR3 is TGTGCCAGTAGTGCCCGACTAGCGGGGGAGCAGTTCTTC.

This clone was recorded once. J is TRBJ2-7 and V is TRBV2, with D possibly TRBD2 on 5 matching bases. CDR1 SNHLY and CDR2 FYNNEI come from the germline V gene. The length of the CDR3 is 14 residues. Between the trimmed V and J ends, which lost 4 bases and 3 bases, there was a span of 13 bases. The CDR3 DNA is TGTGCCAGCAGTGGGGGAGTAATCGTCTACGAGCAGTACTTC. It specifies CASSGGVIVYEQYF. Using reference TRBV2 and TRBJ2-7 for the parts outside the CDR3, the full variable domain is EPEVTQTPSHQVTQMGQEVILRCVPISNHLYFYWYRQILGQKVEFLVSFYNNEISEKSEIFDDQFSVERPDGSNFTLKIRSTKLEDSAMYFCASSGGVIVYEQYFGPGTRLTVT.

This chain links TRBV3-1 (or the pseudogene TRBV3-2) with TRBJ2-7, with no clear D. The germline gives CDR1 LGHDT, CDR2 YNNKEL (reference sequence). Trimming cost V 0 bases and J 3 bases, with 3 bases left between them. CDR3 length: 12 residues. In DNA form, the CDR3 reads TGTGCCAGCAGCCAAGACTACTACGAGCAGTACTTC. This gives the protein CASSQDYYEQYF.

With regard to this clone: The same CDR3 is also encoded by other DNA sequences in this sample. V usage is TRBV5-1 and J usage is TRBJ2-7; D is possibly TRBD2 (5 bases). The V and J ends lost 0 bases and 3 bases respectively, with 19 bases between them. CDR1 SGHRS and CDR2 YFSETQ come from the germline V gene. This CDR3 is built from 17 residues. CDR3 in DNA: TGCGCCAGCAGCTTGGGGGGTGGCGGGCGACTCCTCTACGAGCAGTACTTC. This codes for CASSLGGGGRLLYEQYF.

The V call is TRBV2, the J call TRBJ2-5; D gene uncertain. Germline V CDR1 and CDR2: SNHLY, FYNNEI. The CDR3 runs 11 residues. The V and J ends lost 7 bases and 2 bases respectively, with 5 bases between them. Here the CDR3 reads CASKLQETQYF. CDR3 nucleotide sequence: TGTGCCAGCAAACTTCAAGAGACCCAGTACTTC.

The chain employs TRBV5-4 and TRBJ1-6, with D maybe TRBD1 (6 bases). The V and J ends lost 3 bases and 7 bases respectively, with 20 bases between them. CDR3 length equals 17 residues. Germline CDR1 and CDR2: SGHNT and YYREEE (reference sequence). CDR3 region: CASSSYGAGVLNSPLHF. The CDR3 DNA sequence: TGTGCCAGCAGCTCCTACGGGGCAGGGGTGTTGAATTCACCCCTCCACTTT.

V and J are TRBV7-9 and TRBJ1-2; D is possibly TRBD1 (6 bases). Trimming pared 5 bases from V and 3 bases from J, leaving 10 bases between. The germline gives CDR1 SEHNR, CDR2 FQNEAQ (reference sequence). The CDR3 is 13 amino acids. The CDR3: CASSRDIHYGYTF. CDR3 DNA sequence: TGTGCCAGCAGCCGGGACATTCACTATGGCTACACCTTC.

In its sample, this clone was seen once. The V gene is TRBV2, the J gene TRBJ2-1; D remains ambiguous. V lost 3 bases and J 2 bases, leaving 8 bases between the germline ends. Germline values: CDR1 SNHLY, CDR2 FYNNEI. The CDR3 is made up of 14 amino acids. CDR3 nucleotide sequence: TGTGCCAGCAGTGACTTAGATCCCTACAATGAGCAGTTCTTC. It translates to CASSDLDPYNEQFF.

This clone was found once. The CDR3 DNA sequence: TGTGCCAGCAGTGATCCCCAATTAGAGGGGCAGTACTTC. Its protein is CASSDPQLEGQYF. The chain recombines TRBV6-1 with TRBJ2-7; TRBD2 is a possible D gene (5 bases). Trimming left V 3 bases short and J 9 bases short, with 15 bases between. The CDR3 spans 13 residues. Germline V gives CDR1 MNHNS, CDR2 SASEGT.

The chain couples TRBV19 to TRBJ2-7, with TRBD1 matching over 7 bases. V shed 6 bases, J shed 2 bases, and the junction held 7 bases outside the gene matches. The V gene's germline CDR1 is LNHDA and CDR2 SQIVND (reference sequence). This CDR3 contains 14 residues. CDR3 loop: CASRATGNPYEQYF. Here the CDR3 DNA reads TGTGCCAGTAGGGCGACAGGGAATCCCTACGAGCAGTACTTC. The whole variable domain, filled in from reference TRBV19 and TRBJ2-7, reads DGGITQSPKYLFRKEGQNVTLSCEQNLNHDAMYWYRQDPGQGLRLIYYSQIVNDFQKGDIAEGYSVSREKKESFPLTVTSAQKNPTAFYLCASRATGNPYEQYFGPGTRLTVT.

The V gene is TRBV5-5, the J gene TRBJ1-1; perhaps TRBD1 as D (6 bases). The CDR3 covers 14 residues. Germline CDR1 SGHKS, CDR2 YYEKEE (reference sequence). The V end was cut by 4 bases, the J end by 7 bases, with 17 bases between. CDR3 residues: CASSPGTGKYEAFF. CDR3 DNA sequence: TGTGCCAGCAGCCCCGGTACAGGGAAGTATGAAGCTTTCTTT.